Each of the 3 T cell receptor beta chains below was sequenced from the same sample in a study of low-dose radiotherapy and immunotherapy resistance in tumors. As for time point: after trial treatment. Treatment described: LDRT plus nivolumab, ipilimumab, low-dose cyclophosphamide and aspirin (RACIN trial). Alpha- and beta-chain coverage of first-strand cDNA came from TRAV- and TRBV-specific primers. TCR amplification involved 20 PCR cycles with a constant-region primer and V-primer adapter. TCRdb re-called the reads with MiXCR, one entry per CDR3 protein. This table holds 100,000 or so distinct CDR3 sequences, around 20% found once. This sample comprised PBMCs, obtained after low-dose radiotherapy plus immunotherapy. These receptors all come from a male donor with prostate cancer.

This clonotype was found many times. The V and J genes are TRBV10-2 and TRBJ2-5, with 14 bases fitting TRBD2. The V segment lost 3 bases and the J segment 5 bases; nucleotides outside the gene matches: 5. The CDR3 covers 16 residues. Germline V gene data show CDR1 as WSHSY and CDR2 as SAAADI. CDR3 amino acids: CASSESTSGGAETQYF. The CDR3 bases are TGCGCCAGCAGTGAATCGACTAGCGGGGGGGCCGAGACCCAGTACTTC.

The table lists this clonotype with a count of one. This chain connects TRBV29-1 to TRBJ2-1; D may be TRBD1 (6 bases). The V gene lost 2 bases and the J gene lost 7 bases, with 9 bases spanning the gap. The CDR3 is 12 residues long. The germline CDR1 and CDR2 sequences are SQVTM and ANQGSEA. The CDR3 coding sequence is TGCAGCGTTGAATGGGGGCCGAATGAGCAGTTCTTC. As protein: CSVEWGPNEQFF.

At least ten counts were recorded for this clonotype. The gene calls are TRBV6-5 and TRBJ1-4; the match to TRBD1 covers 7 bases. Trimming removed 6 bases from V and 5 bases from J; junction bases left unmatched: 9. Germline CDR1 reads MNHEY; CDR2 reads SVGAGI. The CDR3 sequence is 15 residues long. The CDR3 coding sequence is TGTGCCAGCAGAACGCTCCGGGACAGCAATGAAAAACTGTTTTTT. Amino acid sequence: CASRTLRDSNEKLFF.